A selection of T cell receptor beta chains follows, all from one sample in a study of blood T cell repertoires in COVID-19. Only in-frame clones appear in the TCRdb table, and some are missing; sequencing was by immunoSEQ multiplex PCR. The sample lists around 260,000 clones, 84% occurring once. Sequencing was performed on PBMCs or T cells enriched from blood (not recorded which). These receptors originate from a man aged 25 to 40 with acute COVID-19. Both conserved end residues are part of each CDR3. The D gene is left open where the match is weak. Part of the rows lack a size; the others show once, few, many or a class for expanded clones.

clone size	D gene	J gene	V gene	CDR3 protein	CDR3 DNA
.	TRBD2	TRBJ2-1	TRBV9	CASRKPGLNNEQFF	TGTGCCAGCAGGAAACCGGGACTAAACAATGAGCAGTTCTTC
.	TRBD1	TRBJ1-4	TRBV18	CASSPRTGNGNEKLFF	TGTGCCAGCTCACCACGGACAGGGAACGGTAATGAAAAACTGTTTTTT
few	.	TRBJ1-2	TRBV5-1	CASRIGGEAVIPYGYTF	TGCGCCAGCAGGATTGGAGGGGAGGCCGTAATTCCCTATGGCTACACCTTC
few	TRBD2	TRBJ2-2	TRBV19	CASSLPGTSVSGELFF	TGTGCCAGTAGTCTACCCGGGACTAGCGTTAGCGGGGAGCTGTTTTTT
.	TRBD1	TRBJ2-4	TRBV19	CASSRDRSAAKNIQYF	TGTGCCAGTAGTAGGGACAGGTCCGCTGCCAAAAACATTCAGTACTTC
.	.	TRBJ1-1	TRBV29-1	CSVGREPEAFF	TGCAGCGTTGGCCGGGAACCTGAAGCTTTCTTT
.	TRBD1	TRBJ1-3	TRBV3-1/TRBV3-2	CASSRYRGSGNTIYF	TGTGCCAGCAGCCGATACAGGGGTTCGGGAAACACCATATATTTT
.	.	TRBJ1-3	TRBV5-1	CASSLEHSGNTIYF	TGTGCCAGCAGCTTAGAACACTCTGGAAACACCATATATTTT
.	TRBD1	TRBJ1-5	TRBV6-1	CASSGLGQISSNQPQHF	TGTGCCAGCAGTGGCCTGGGACAGATTTCTAGCAATCAGCCCCAGCATTTT
.	.	TRBJ1-1	TRBV25-1	CASSGRMRNTEAFF	TGTGCCAGCAGTGGCCGAATGCGTAACACTGAAGCTTTCTTT
.	.	TRBJ1-2	TRBV2	CASSTQGMNYGYTF	TGTGCCAGCAGTACTCAGGGGATGAACTATGGCTACACCTTC
.	.	TRBJ1-3	TRBV6-2/TRBV6-3	CASSLTGEGRNTIYF	TGTGCCAGCAGTTTGACTGGAGAAGGTAGAAACACCATATATTTT
.	.	TRBJ1-5	TRBV19	CASNPTAGAQPQHF	TGTGCCAGTAACCCAACGGCGGGGGCCCAGCCCCAGCATTTT
.	.	TRBJ1-3	TRBV29-1	CSVGIGGIGNTIYF	TGCAGCGTTGGCATCGGGGGGATCGGAAACACCATATATTTT
.	.	TRBJ1-6	TRBV6-1	CASSEVPVSPLHF	TGTGCCAGCAGTGAAGTCCCAGTTTCACCCCTCCACTTT
.	.	TRBJ1-5	TRBV7-2	CASSPGQNSNQPQHF	TGTGCCAGCAGCCCAGGACAGAATAGCAATCAGCCCCAGCATTTT
.	TRBD1	TRBJ1-2	TRBV2	CASNIQGDYGYTF	TGTGCCAGCAACATACAGGGGGACTATGGCTACACCTTC
.	TRBD1	TRBJ2-1	TRBV5-6	CASSLASGTGGSREQFF	TGTGCCAGCAGCTTGGCCTCCGGGACAGGGGGATCCAGGGAGCAGTTCTTC
.	TRBD1	TRBJ2-5	TRBV10-3	CAISGVGQGMGETQYF	TGTGCCATCTCTGGGGTGGGACAGGGGATGGGAGAGACCCAGTACTTC
.	TRBD1	TRBJ1-4	TRBV5-1	CASRSQGATNEKLFF	TGCGCCAGCAGGAGTCAGGGGGCAACTAATGAAAAACTGTTTTTT
.	TRBD1	TRBJ1-3	TRBV7-7	CASSSGDRGISGNTIYF	TGTGCCAGCAGCTCGGGGGACAGGGGGATCTCTGGAAACACCATATATTTT
once	TRBD2	TRBJ2-1	TRBV7-2	CASSLGGTSGDNEQFF	TGTGCCAGCAGCCTAGGAGGGACTAGCGGGGACAATGAGCAGTTCTTC
.	.	TRBJ2-5	TRBV5-1	CASSLRTGQETQYF	TGCGCCAGCAGCTTGAGAACGGGTCAAGAGACCCAGTACTTC
.	TRBD1	TRBJ1-2	TRBV24-1	CATSEPGQGAFLYGYTF	TGTGCCACCAGTGAGCCGGGACAGGGGGCCTTTCTCTATGGCTACACCTTC
.	.	TRBJ2-1	TRBV6-5	CASIYGGEQFF	TGTGCCAGCATATATGGAGGGGAGCAGTTCTTC
once	.	TRBJ1-3	TRBV6-5	CASSPQGYSGNTIYF	TGTGCCAGTTCGCCCCAGGGATACTCTGGAAACACCATATATTTT
many	.	TRBJ1-5	TRBV19	CASTPPRGVDQPQHF	TGTGCCAGTACCCCTCCGCGGGGGGTGGATCAGCCCCAGCATTTT
.	TRBD1	TRBJ1-2	TRBV3-1/TRBV3-2	CASSQSEGAVLYGYTF	TGTGCCAGCAGCCAATCAGAGGGGGCTGTCCTTTATGGCTACACCTTC
.	.	TRBJ2-5	TRBV19	CAGRGRSQETQYF	TGTGCCGGACGGGGGAGGTCTCAAGAGACCCAGTACTTC
.	TRBD1	TRBJ1-2	TRBV4-2	CASSQDRGSGGYTF	TGTGCCAGCAGCCAAGACAGGGGGAGTGGTGGCTACACCTTC
.	TRBD1	TRBJ2-5	TRBV19	CASSARDREEETQYF	TGTGCCAGTAGTGCGCGGGACAGGGAGGAAGAGACCCAGTACTTC
few	.	TRBJ1-4	TRBV3-1/TRBV3-2	CASSQRRGGDEKLFF	TGTGCCAGCAGCCAAAGGCGGGGGGGAGATGAAAAACTGTTTTTT
.	.	TRBJ2-2	TRBV24-1	CATSPARQAIGELFF	TGTGCCACCAGCCCGGCCAGACAGGCCATCGGGGAGCTGTTTTTT
.	.	TRBJ2-4	TRBV6-6	CATQAPGALAKNIQYF	TGTGCCACCCAAGCTCCAGGGGCCCTAGCCAAAAACATTCAGTACTTC
.	.	TRBJ1-1	TRBV30	CAWSVWAGATEAFF	TGTGCCTGGAGTGTATGGGCAGGGGCCACTGAAGCTTTCTTT
.	.	TRBJ1-1	TRBV29-1	CSVLAAGSNTEAFF	TGCAGCGTGTTGGCGGCAGGGTCGAACACTGAAGCTTTCTTT
few	.	TRBJ2-1	TRBV19	CASSTTGTKEQFF	TGTGCCAGTAGCACTACCGGGACAAAAGAGCAGTTCTTC
.	TRBD1	TRBJ1-1	TRBV7-3	CASRGTGNTEAFF	TGTGCCAGCAGAGGGACAGGGAACACTGAAGCTTTCTTT
.	TRBD2	TRBJ2-5	TRBV7-6	CASSQPGLAGVETQYF	TGTGCCAGCAGCCAACCGGGACTAGCGGGGGTAGAGACCCAGTACTTC
.	.	TRBJ1-1	TRBV27	CASSFMSGMNTEAFF	TGTGCCAGCAGTTTTATGTCTGGCATGAACACTGAAGCTTTCTTT
.	.	TRBJ1-2	TRBV19	CASTARTALNYGYTF	TGTGCCAGTACAGCCCGGACAGCCCTTAACTATGGCTACACCTTC
once	.	TRBJ1-5	TRBV2	CASIREPDQPQHF	TGTGCCAGCATAAGAGAACCCGATCAGCCCCAGCATTTT
.	.	TRBJ1-1	TRBV9	CASSVSQNTEAFF	TGTGCCAGCAGCGTATCCCAGAACACTGAAGCTTTCTTT
.	TRBD2	TRBJ2-5	TRBV4-3	CASSQGVAGGLQETQYF	TGCGCCAGCAGCCAAGGGGTAGCGGGAGGTTTGCAAGAGACCCAGTACTTC
.	.	TRBJ2-2	TRBV5-1	CASRSTGFIGELFF	TGCGCCAGCCGGAGCACAGGGTTCATCGGGGAGCTGTTTTTT
.	TRBD2	TRBJ2-3	TRBV3-1/TRBV3-2	CASSPRLAGSTDTQYF	TGTGCCAGCAGCCCGCGACTAGCGGGGTCCACAGATACGCAGTATTTT
.	TRBD1	TRBJ2-3	TRBV2	CASSETGHTDTQYF	TGTGCCAGCAGCGAGACAGGGCACACAGATACGCAGTATTTT
.	.	TRBJ2-2	TRBV7-2	CASSLSHFTGELFF	TGTGCCAGCAGCTTAAGTCACTTCACCGGGGAGCTGTTTTTT
.	.	TRBJ1-6	TRBV18	CASSSDRNSPLHF	TGTGCCAGCTCAAGCGACAGAAATTCACCCCTCCACTTT